This TCR beta chain comes out of a study of shared clonotypes between healthy human individuals. Points from the study as a whole: Larger estimated richness was generally recorded for naive subsets relative to memory subsets. Non-shared clonotypes had lower generation probabilities than those shared by all four donors.

CD45RO negativity and positive selection for CCR7 defined naive CD8 cells, a population that excluded terminally differentiated effector memory CD45RA+ cells. Concerning this clone: The antigen is not known.

The germline gives CDR1 MNHEY, CDR2 SMNVEV (reference sequence). CDR3 size: 16 residues. Trimming removed 7 bases from V and 0 bases from J, with 15 bases in between. Clones were read by immunoSEQ multiplex PCR, and TCRdb kept only the in-frame ones, dropping some. The sample holds 630,000 or so clones, more than 95% seen once. Sequenced: naive CD8+ T cells sorted from blood. This clonotype was obtained from a man aged 25 to 45 in good health. The rearrangement links TRBV27 to TRBJ2-2, with D possibly being TRBD2 (5 bases). For the CDR3, the DNA is TGTGCCAGCAAGGAATATGGCGGGTCGAACACCGGGGAGCTGTTTTTT. It encodes CASKEYGGSNTGELFF.